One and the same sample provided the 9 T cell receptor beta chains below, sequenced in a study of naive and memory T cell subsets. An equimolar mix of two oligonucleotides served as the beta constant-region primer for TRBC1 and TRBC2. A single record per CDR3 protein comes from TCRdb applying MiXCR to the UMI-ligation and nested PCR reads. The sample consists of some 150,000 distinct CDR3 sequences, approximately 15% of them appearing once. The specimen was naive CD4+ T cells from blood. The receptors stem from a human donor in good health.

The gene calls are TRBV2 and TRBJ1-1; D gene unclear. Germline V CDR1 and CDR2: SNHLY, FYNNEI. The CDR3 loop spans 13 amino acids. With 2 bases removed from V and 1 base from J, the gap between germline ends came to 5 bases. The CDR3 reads CASSEMGNTEAFF. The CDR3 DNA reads TGTGCCAGCAGTGAAATGGGGAACACTGAAGCTTTCTTT.

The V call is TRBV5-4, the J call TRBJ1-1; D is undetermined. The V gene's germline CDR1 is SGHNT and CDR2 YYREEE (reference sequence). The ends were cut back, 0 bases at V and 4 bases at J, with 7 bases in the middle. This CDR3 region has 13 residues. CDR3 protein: CASSLGRGTEAFF. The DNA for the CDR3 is TGTGCCAGCAGCTTGGGTCGGGGCACTGAAGCTTTCTTT.

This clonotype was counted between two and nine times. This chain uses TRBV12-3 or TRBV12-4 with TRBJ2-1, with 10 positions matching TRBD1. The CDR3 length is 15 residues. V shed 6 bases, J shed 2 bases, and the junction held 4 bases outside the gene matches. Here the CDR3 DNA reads TGTGCCAGCAGCTCTGGACAGGGGGCCTACAATGAGCAGTTCTTC. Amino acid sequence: CASSSGQGAYNEQFF.

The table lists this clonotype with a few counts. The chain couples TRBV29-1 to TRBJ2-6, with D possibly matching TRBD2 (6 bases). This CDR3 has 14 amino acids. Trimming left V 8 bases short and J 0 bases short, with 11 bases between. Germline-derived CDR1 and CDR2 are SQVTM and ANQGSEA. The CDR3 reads CSTPGGSGANVLTF. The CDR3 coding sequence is TGCAGCACACCCGGGGGCTCTGGGGCCAACGTCCTGACTTTC.

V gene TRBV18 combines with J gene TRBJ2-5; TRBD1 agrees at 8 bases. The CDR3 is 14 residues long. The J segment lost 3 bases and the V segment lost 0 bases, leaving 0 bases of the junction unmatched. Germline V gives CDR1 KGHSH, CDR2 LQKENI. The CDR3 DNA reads TGTGCCAGCTCACCACCGACAGGGGAAGAGACCCAGTACTTC. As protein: CASSPPTGEETQYF. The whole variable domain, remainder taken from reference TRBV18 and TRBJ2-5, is NAGVMQNPRHLVRRRGQEARLRCSPMKGHSHVYWYRQLPEEGLKFMVYLQKENIIDESGMPKERFSAEFPKEGPSILRIQQVVRGDSAAYFCASSPPTGEETQYFGPGTRLLVL.

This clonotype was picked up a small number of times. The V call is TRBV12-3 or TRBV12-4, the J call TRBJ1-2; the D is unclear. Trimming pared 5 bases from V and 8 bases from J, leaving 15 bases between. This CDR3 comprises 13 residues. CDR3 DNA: TGTGCCAGCAGTCCTCAGGCTGACACGGGCTACACCTTC. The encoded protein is CASSPQADTGYTF.

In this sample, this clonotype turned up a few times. CDR3 nucleotides: TGCGCCAGCAGCTCGGACGGCAATCGGCAGCCCCAGCATTTT. As protein: CASSSDGNRQPQHF. The V and J genes are TRBV5-1 and TRBJ1-5; D gene ambiguous. The CDR3 sequence is 14 residues long. The ends were cut back, 3 bases at V and 7 bases at J, with 14 bases in the middle. From germline, CDR1 is SGHRS and CDR2 YFSETQ.

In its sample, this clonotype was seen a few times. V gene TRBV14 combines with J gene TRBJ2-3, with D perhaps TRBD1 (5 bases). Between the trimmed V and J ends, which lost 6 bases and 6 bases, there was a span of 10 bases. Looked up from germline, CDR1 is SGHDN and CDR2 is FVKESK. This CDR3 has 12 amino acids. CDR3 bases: TGTGCCAGCAGTCAGGGTTGGGATACGCAGTATTTT. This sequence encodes CASSQGWDTQYF.

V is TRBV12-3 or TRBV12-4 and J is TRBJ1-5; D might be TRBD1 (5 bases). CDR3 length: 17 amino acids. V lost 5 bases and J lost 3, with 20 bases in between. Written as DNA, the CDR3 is TGTGCCAGCAGTCCGGGACTCGGGGGTTTTGACAATCAGCCCCAGCATTTT. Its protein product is CASSPGLGGFDNQPQHF.